This passage covers 13 T cell receptor beta chains from one sample sequenced in a study of CD8+ T cells in alopecia areata. Extracted RNA was reverse transcribed into cDNA, the sequencing template. The repertoire was sequenced with immunoSEQ multiplex PCR; TCRdb's copy has only in-frame clones and lacks some. The data hold about 94,000 clones, with 60% to 80% observed a single time. Treatment given: oral pan-JAK inhibitor, 5-10 mg twice daily. Sequenced material: CD8+ T cells sorted from blood, taken at week 44, from a patient treated with tofacitinib. All receptors come from a human donor with alopecia areata.

The J gene is TRBJ1-5, the V gene TRBV7-6, with a weak D call TRBD1 (5 bases). The germline gives CDR1 SGHVS, CDR2 FNYEAQ. The CDR3 totals 14 residues. Trimming took 1 base from V and 5 from J, leaving 9 bases between them. The CDR3 here is CASSLESGYQPQHF. CDR3 DNA: TGTGCCAGCAGCTTAGAATCAGGGTATCAGCCCCAGCATTTT. The whole variable domain, filled in from reference TRBV7-6 and TRBJ1-5, reads GAGVSQSPRYKVTKRGQDVALRCDPISGHVSLYWYRQALGQGPEFLTYFNYEAQQDKSGLPNDRFSAERPEGSISTLTIQRTEQRDSAMYRCASSLESGYQPQHFGDGTRLSIL.

In this sample, this clone turned up a few times. The rearrangement joins TRBV19 to TRBJ2-1; D is unclear. This CDR3 contains 12 residues. With 9 bases removed from V and 3 bases from J, the gap between germline ends came to 9 bases. The germline V gene encodes CDR1 LNHDA and CDR2 SQIVND (reference sequence). The CDR3, as DNA: TGTGCCAGCGCGACGGACTACAATGAGCAGTTCTTC. Translating it yields CASATDYNEQFF.

In its sample, this clone was seen a few times. The chain links TRBV19 to TRBJ1-1; D remains unclear. Germline V gene lookup returns CDR1 LNHDA and CDR2 SQIVND (reference sequence). This CDR3 spans 13 amino acids. V dropped 1 base and J dropped 0 bases, with 3 bases sitting between them. The CDR3, as DNA: TGTGCCAGTAGTATAGCACTGAACACTGAAGCTTTCTTT. Translating gives CASSIALNTEAFF.

V gene TRBV6-5 combines with J gene TRBJ2-1; D remains unclear. This CDR3 has 14 amino acids. Trimming left V 6 bases short and J 2 bases short, with 11 bases between. Germline lookup yields CDR1 MNHEY and CDR2 SVGAGI. In nucleotides, the CDR3 is TGTGCCAGCAGCCTCGTCCAGGCCTACAATGAGCAGTTCTTC. Residues: CASSLVQAYNEQFF.

This clone was seen just once. The V gene is TRBV6-1, the J gene TRBJ1-5; 8 bases agree with TRBD1. V lost 5 bases and J lost 6; bases outside the gene matches: 3. The CDR3 extends over 13 amino acids. Germline V gene lookup returns CDR1 MNHNS and CDR2 SASEGT. The CDR3 here is CASSPQGVQPQHF. The CDR3 DNA is TGTGCCAGCAGTCCACAGGGGGTTCAGCCCCAGCATTTT.

The chain carries TRBV7-8 and TRBJ2-1; 12 bases line up with TRBD2. The V gene's germline CDR1 is SGHVS and CDR2 FQNEAQ. J gave up 6 bases and V 5 bases, and 5 bases lay outside the gene matches. The CDR3 consists of 15 residues. CDR3 in amino acids: CASSPTSGGRNEQFF. CDR3 nucleotides: TGTGCCAGCAGCCCTACTAGCGGGGGGCGCAATGAGCAGTTCTTC. Supplemented by reference TRBV7-8 and TRBJ2-1, the full variable domain reads GAGVSQSPRYKVAKRGQDVALRCDPISGHVSLFWYQQALGQGPEFLTYFQNEAQLDKSGLPSDRFFAERPEGSVSTLKIQRTQQEDSAVYLCASSPTSGGRNEQFFGPGTRLTVL.

This clone has just one count. The chain employs TRBV19 and TRBJ2-1; perhaps TRBD1 as D (6 bases). CDR3 size: 19 residues. Per the germline V gene, CDR1 is LNHDA and CDR2 is SQIVND (reference sequence). The ends were cut back, 2 bases at V and 0 bases at J, with 20 bases in the middle. The CDR3 nucleotides are TGTGCCAGTAGTATAATACTATCCGGGACACCGAGCTCCTACAATGAGCAGTTCTTC. Translated: CASSIILSGTPSSYNEQFF.

The V and J genes are TRBV5-5 and TRBJ2-2; unclear D gene. V was pared by 1 base and J by 4 bases, with 14 bases between. Germline CDR1 reads SGHKS; CDR2 reads YYEKEE (reference sequence). The CDR3 has 16 amino acids. CDR3: CASSLKSNVGTGELFF. The CDR3 nucleotides read TGTGCCAGCAGCTTGAAGTCGAATGTCGGCACCGGGGAGCTGTTTTTT.

The V call is TRBV29-1, the J call TRBJ1-2; D may be TRBD1 (5 bases). Trimming pared 0 bases from V and 7 bases from J, leaving 9 bases between. This CDR3 contains 12 residues. Germline values: CDR1 SQVTM, CDR2 ANQGSEA. The CDR3 DNA is TGCAGCGTTGAAGACAGGGCGTTTGGCTACACCTTC. Protein sequence: CSVEDRAFGYTF.

Regarding this clone: The junction does not match germline at one end; this may be a read error. The rearrangement uses TRBV28 and TRBJ1-2, with TRBD1 as a possible D gene (6 bases). The CDR3 contains 14 residues. The germline V gene has CDR1 MDHEN and CDR2 SYDVKM. CDR3 residues: CTSTTLTGHYGYTF. The CDR3 bases are TGTACCAGCACCACACTGACAGGACACTATGGCTACACCTTC.

This clone was detected only a few times. The chain combines TRBV29-1 with TRBJ1-2; a possible D gene is TRBD1 (5 bases). Per germline, CDR1 SQVTM and CDR2 ANQGSEA. This CDR3 is 13 amino acids long. The V end was cut by 6 bases, the J end by 7 bases, with 18 bases between. CDR3 loop: CSVAEEGLGGYTF. The DNA for the CDR3 is TGCAGCGTGGCTGAGGAGGGGTTGGGTGGCTACACCTTC.

The CDR3 sequence is CASSLVSGDYYGYTF. The CDR3 DNA reads as TGTGCCAGCAGCTTGGTATCGGGGGACTACTATGGCTACACCTTC. The rearrangement links TRBV5-6 to TRBJ1-2, with a tentative D call TRBD1 (5 bases). V lost 0 bases, J lost 3 bases, and 12 bases lay in between. This CDR3 has 15 residues. Germline-derived CDR1 and CDR2 are SGHDT and YYEEEE.

The V gene is TRBV2, the J gene TRBJ2-1; 9 bases map to TRBD2. The germline V gene encodes CDR1 SNHLY and CDR2 FYNNEI. The CDR3 extends over 16 amino acids. J lost 4 bases, V lost 3 bases, and 7 bases had no gene match. In DNA form, the CDR3 reads TGTGCCAGCAGTGATGGGCGGGGGGGTAGGTACAATGAGCAGTTCTTC. Protein: CASSDGRGGRYNEQFF.